This is a list of T cell receptor beta chains from one sample in a study of neurological immune-mediated disorders. MiXCR, applied by TCRdb to the 5' RACE reads, yields one record per CDR3 protein. The table lists more than 50,000 distinct CDR3 sequences, around 3.4% of them singletons, with 7.1% in the top ten. Source material: PBMCs. The receptor set was obtained from a woman aged 60-70 years with multiple sclerosis. Each CDR3 is given with its conserved first and last residue. D genes are given only for firm matches. Clone sizes are given selectively: once, few, many, or a class where the clone is expanded.

TRBV12-3/TRBV12-4	many	TRBJ1-2	.	TGTGCCAGCAGTTTGACGGGGATGAGCACCTTC	CASSLTGMSTF
TRBV5-1	many	TRBJ2-3	.	TGCGCCAGCAGCCTCGGGACACAAACAGATACGCAGTATTTT	CASSLGTQTDTQYF
TRBV19	many	TRBJ2-3	.	TGTGCCAGTAAAGTTCAGTCCACAGATACGCAGTATTTT	CASKVQSTDTQYF
TRBV12-3/TRBV12-4	many	TRBJ2-5	.	TGTGCCAGCAGTTTTAAGCATAGGGGTGAGACCCAGTACTTC	CASSFKHRGETQYF
TRBV5-1	many	TRBJ2-1	TRBD1	TGCGCCAGCAGCTCGGACAGGGGTAGAGAGTTCTTC	CASSSDRGREFF
TRBV20-1	many	TRBJ2-1	TRBD2	TGCAGTGCTAAAGCGACTAGCGACAATGAGCAGTTCTTC	CSAKATSDNEQFF
TRBV5-1	many	TRBJ2-1	TRBD2	TGCGCCAGCAGCTTGGAGCCTAGCGGGCTCAGTGATGAGCAGTTCTTC	CASSLEPSGLSDEQFF
TRBV20-1	few	TRBJ1-5	.	TGCAGTGCTAGTTGGGGCAATCAGCCCCAGCATTTT	CSASWGNQPQHF
TRBV20-1	many	TRBJ1-6	.	TGCAGTGCTCCTGCCGGCAGTAGTTATAATTCACCCCTCAACTTT	CSAPAGSSYNSPLNF
TRBV27	many	TRBJ1-1	TRBD1	TGTGCCAGCAACCGACAGGGGCCGAACACTGAAGCTTTCTTT	CASNRQGPNTEAFF
TRBV5-1	many	TRBJ1-5	.	TGCGCCAGCAGCTTGGGGGTCGGAGGGGAACAGCCCCAGCATTTT	CASSLGVGGEQPQHF
TRBV25-1	many	TRBJ2-3	.	TGTGCCAGCAGTGGACAGGCGATTTCTAGCACAGATACGCAGTATTTT	CASSGQAISSTDTQYF
TRBV11-2	many	TRBJ1-1	.	TGTGCCAGCAGCTTAGTGAGGGTGAACACTGAAGCTTTCTTT	CASSLVRVNTEAFF
TRBV12-3/TRBV12-4	many	TRBJ1-2	.	TGTGCCAGCAGTTTGGAGACGCTGGTTCACGGCTACACCTTC	CASSLETLVHGYTF
TRBV5-1	many	TRBJ2-5	.	TGCGCCAGCAGCTTGGCCTTGGAGCAAGAGACCCAGTACTTC	CASSLALEQETQYF
TRBV7-3	many	TRBJ2-1	.	TGTGCCAGCAGCTTACTCGGGGGAGTACAGGGTGTCGGGCAGTTCTTC	CASSLLGGVQGVGQFF
TRBV20-1	many	TRBJ1-1	.	TGCAGTGCTAGTAGGGGTTTCGGTGAAGCTTTCTTT	CSASRGFGEAFF
TRBV29-1	many	TRBJ2-3	TRBD2	TGCAGCGTTGAAGGAGCTAGCGGGGACCTGAATACGCAGTATTTT	CSVEGASGDLNTQYF
TRBV5-1	many	TRBJ2-1	TRBD2	TGCGCCAGCAGCCCACCGGGACTAGACTCCTACAATGAGCAGTTCTTC	CASSPPGLDSYNEQFF
TRBV3-1	many	TRBJ2-1	TRBD2	TGTGCCAGCAGCCAGGGGGACTACAGCTCCTACAATGAGCAGTTCTTC	CASSQGDYSSYNEQFF
TRBV12-3/TRBV12-4	many	TRBJ2-5	.	TGTGCCAGCAGGCGGGGCGAGACCCAGTACTTC	CASRRGETQYF
TRBV5-8	many	TRBJ2-1	TRBD1	TGTGCCAGCAGCGCGGGACAGGGGTGGAATGAGCAGTTCTTC	CASSAGQGWNEQFF
TRBV5-1	many	TRBJ2-7	TRBD1	TGCGCCAGCAGCGAATACGGGACAGGGTTCTACGAGCAGTACTTC	CASSEYGTGFYEQYF
TRBV9	many	TRBJ2-5	.	TGTGCCAGCAGCGTAGGACTAGAAGAGACCCAGTACTTC	CASSVGLEETQYF
TRBV7-2	many	TRBJ2-5	.	TGTGCCAGCAGCTTAGGGCTAACCCAAGAGACCCAGTACTTC	CASSLGLTQETQYF
TRBV18	few	TRBJ2-4	.	TGTGCCAGCTCACGACGGCCGGAGGACATTCAGTACTTC	CASSRRPEDIQYF
TRBV3-1	many	TRBJ2-1	TRBD2	TGTGCCAGCAGTGATAGCGGGCGTGCCTACAATGAGCAGTTCTTC	CASSDSGRAYNEQFF
TRBV5-1	many	TRBJ2-1	.	TGCGCCAGCAGCGTGGGGGGGGCCTCCTACAATGAGCAGTTCTTC	CASSVGGASYNEQFF
TRBV2	.	TRBJ1-1	TRBD1	TGTGCCAGCAGTGTGGGCAGGGGGTGGACTGAAGCTTTCTTT	CASSVGRGWTEAFF
TRBV6-5	.	TRBJ1-4	.	TGTGCCAGCAGTTACGGATTGGGTGAAAAACTGTTTTTT	CASSYGLGEKLFF
TRBV3-1	many	TRBJ2-5	.	TGTGCCAGCAGCCAACCTGGGCGGCTTCAACGTGAGACCCAGTACTTC	CASSQPGRLQRETQYF
TRBV5-5	few	TRBJ1-1	.	TGTGCCAGCAGCTTGGAGCCGGGGAGGACTGAAGCTTTCTTT	CASSLEPGRTEAFF